This is a list of T cell receptor beta chains from one sample in a study of Graves' ophthalmopathy and Graves' hyperthyroidism. TCRdb called the multiplex PCR reads again in MiXCR, with one record for every CDR3 protein. The profile shows approximately 640,000 distinct CDR3 sequences, about two fifths of them singletons. The sample taken for sequencing was peripheral blood. These receptors all come from an adult man with Graves' ophthalmopathy. Each CDR3 is given with its conserved first and last residue. A D gene is named only where the DNA matches it firmly.

D gene: -; V gene: TRBV10-3; CDR3 protein: CAIGSYEQYNSPLHF
D gene: -; V gene: TRBV2; CDR3 protein: CASSEQATGGYTF
D gene: -; V gene: TRBV7-2; CDR3 protein: CASSLRRQTSYGYTF
D gene: -; V gene: TRBV19; CDR3 protein: CASSILVDTGELFF
D gene: -; V gene: TRBV25-1; CDR3 protein: CASSDLPGRSAEGLFF
D gene: -; V gene: TRBV2; CDR3 protein: CASTEAGRYSPLHF
D gene: -; V gene: TRBV11-3; CDR3 protein: CASSFLPNTEAFF
D gene: -; V gene: TRBV10-2; CDR3 protein: CANTPGQDSGNTIYF
D gene: TRBD1; V gene: TRBV20-1; CDR3 protein: CSAGTGVNEGYTF
D gene: -; V gene: TRBV4-2; CDR3 protein: CASRKTGQTTNYGYTF
D gene: -; V gene: TRBV2; CDR3 protein: CASTPGRIEITGELFF
D gene: TRBD1; V gene: TRBV29-1; CDR3 protein: CSVEAGQGSYEQYF
D gene: -; V gene: TRBV14; CDR3 protein: CASSQFAGSPYEQYF
D gene: TRBD1; V gene: TRBV24-1; CDR3 protein: CATGIRDRESYNEQFF
D gene: -; V gene: TRBV9; CDR3 protein: CASSPGTRNTEAFF
D gene: -; V gene: TRBV9; CDR3 protein: CAWAPSHNSPLHF
D gene: -; V gene: TRBV6-5; CDR3 protein: CASTPQQAYGYTF
D gene: TRBD2; V gene: TRBV20-1; CDR3 protein: CSAKRPSGTSEQYF
D gene: TRBD1; V gene: TRBV12-3/TRBV12-4; CDR3 protein: CASSPRDREGYTF
D gene: TRBD1; V gene: TRBV19; CDR3 protein: CASSQGAGNQPQHF
D gene: TRBD1; V gene: TRBV9; CDR3 protein: CASSSDRTRTGELFF
D gene: -; V gene: TRBV6-5; CDR3 protein: CASSYSSRDTEAFF
D gene: -; V gene: TRBV2; CDR3 protein: CASSEGGFGGYTF
D gene: -; V gene: TRBV19; CDR3 protein: CASSRLPGQATF
D gene: TRBD1; V gene: TRBV25-1; CDR3 protein: CASPGQNSYEQYF
D gene: -; V gene: TRBV4-2; CDR3 protein: CASSQGRNGELFF
D gene: TRBD1; V gene: TRBV25-1; CDR3 protein: CASSDQDRGYEQYF
D gene: -; V gene: TRBV7-2; CDR3 protein: CASSLQRSGQPQHF
D gene: -; V gene: TRBV15; CDR3 protein: CATSSLQGMNEKLFF
D gene: TRBD2; V gene: TRBV15; CDR3 protein: CATSRYPATSGQETQYF
D gene: TRBD2; V gene: TRBV4-2; CDR3 protein: CASSQDGVGGGSYEQYF
D gene: TRBD2; V gene: TRBV5-6; CDR3 protein: CASSLEASGGAVETQYF
D gene: -; V gene: TRBV20-1; CDR3 protein: CSVLGRYNEQFF
D gene: -; V gene: TRBV4-2; CDR3 protein: CASSQDKEAVNTEAFF